This T cell receptor (beta chain) is from a study of control samples from healthy donors and cancer patients. TCRdb keeps only in-frame clones here, not all; method: immunoSEQ multiplex PCR. This table has 75,000 to 90,000 clones, 75% to 90% appearing once. The length of the CDR3 is 11 residues. V was clipped by 5 bases and J by 3 bases, with 4 bases between them. Germline lookup yields CDR1 SGHAT and CDR2 FQNNGV. Sequences were obtained from blood. The chain couples TRBV11-2 to TRBJ1-2, with no clear D. The TCR sequence derives from a middle-aged man in good health. This CDR3 is CASSEYYGYTF. In DNA, the CDR3 is TGTGCCAGCAGCGAATACTATGGCTACACCTTC.